The clone carrying this T cell receptor beta chain is deemed medium-sized. The data originate from a study of radiation and T cells in renal cell carcinoma. The treatment here: treatment-naive control, cytoreductive nephrectomy. Germline CDR1 and CDR2: SGDLS and YYNGEE. This CDR3 comprises 18 residues. V was clipped by 0 bases and J by 0 bases, with 16 bases between them. TCRdb's table, derived via immunoSEQ multiplex PCR, lists solely in-frame clones and lacks some. There are about 23,000 clones in the sample; about three fifths occur only once, and approximately 23% lies in the top ten. This sequence originates from a man aged 40-49 years with renal cell carcinoma. Specimen: tumor tissue, collected from a patient whose treatment was nephrectomy without radiotherapy. This rearrangement joins TRBV9 to TRBJ1-5; D not resolved. CDR3 nucleotides: TGTGCCAGCAGCGTAGGATCCGAACGAGTATATAGCAATCAGCCCCAGCATTTT. Translation gives CASSVGSERVYSNQPQHF.